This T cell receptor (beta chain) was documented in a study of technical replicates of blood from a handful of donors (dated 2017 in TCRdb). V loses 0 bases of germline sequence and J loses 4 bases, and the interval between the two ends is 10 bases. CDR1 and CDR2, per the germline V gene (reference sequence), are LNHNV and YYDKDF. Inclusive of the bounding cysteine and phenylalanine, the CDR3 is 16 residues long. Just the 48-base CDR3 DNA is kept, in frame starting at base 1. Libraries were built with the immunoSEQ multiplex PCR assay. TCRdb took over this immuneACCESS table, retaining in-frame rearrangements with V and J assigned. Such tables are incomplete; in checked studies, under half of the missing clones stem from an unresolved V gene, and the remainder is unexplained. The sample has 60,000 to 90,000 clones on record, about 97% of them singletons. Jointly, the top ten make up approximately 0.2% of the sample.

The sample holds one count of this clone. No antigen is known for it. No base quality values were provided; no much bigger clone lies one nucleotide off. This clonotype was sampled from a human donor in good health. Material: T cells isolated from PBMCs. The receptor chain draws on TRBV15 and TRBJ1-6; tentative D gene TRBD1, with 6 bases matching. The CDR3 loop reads CATSRDRGQYNSPLHF. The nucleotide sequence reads TGTGCCACCAGCAGAGATAGGGGACAATATAATTCACCCCTCCACTTT.